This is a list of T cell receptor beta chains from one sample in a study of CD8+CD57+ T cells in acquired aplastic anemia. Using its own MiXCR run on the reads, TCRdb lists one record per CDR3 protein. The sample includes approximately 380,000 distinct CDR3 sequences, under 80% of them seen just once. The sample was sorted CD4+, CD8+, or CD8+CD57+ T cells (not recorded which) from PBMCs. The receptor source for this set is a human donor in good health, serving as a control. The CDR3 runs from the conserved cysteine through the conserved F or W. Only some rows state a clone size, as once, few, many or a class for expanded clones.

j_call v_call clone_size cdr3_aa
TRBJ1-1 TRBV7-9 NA CASTYTENEAFF
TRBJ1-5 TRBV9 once CASSTPGGDQHQHF
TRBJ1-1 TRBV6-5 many CASSYSRRGGMNTEAFF
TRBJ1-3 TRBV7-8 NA CASSLAKEGNTIYF
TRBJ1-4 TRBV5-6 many CASSLNEKLFF
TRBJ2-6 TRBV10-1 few CASRASGANVLTF
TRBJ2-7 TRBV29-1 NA CSAGRGQHEQYF
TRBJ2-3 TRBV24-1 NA CASSQGGGRDTQYF
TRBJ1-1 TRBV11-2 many CASSGTGATEAFF
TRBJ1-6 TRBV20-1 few CSARDGPYNSPLHF
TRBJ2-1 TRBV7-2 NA CASSPDRAYNSHLFF
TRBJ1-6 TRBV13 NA CASSLEGRSSYNSPLHF
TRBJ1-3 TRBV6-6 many CASSYSGRVEGNTIYF
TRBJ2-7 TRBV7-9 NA CASGAGGQYFGPGF